This is a list of T cell receptor beta chains from one sample in a study of identical twins. Each CDR3 protein gets one entry after TCRdb re-called the 5' RACE reads with MiXCR. The sample comprises roughly 690,000 distinct CDR3 sequences, 21% of which are singletons, and about 4.3% rests with the top ten. This sample was also put to use in a study of T cells expressing NK-cell markers.

Sequences were obtained from PBMCs. These receptors were obtained from a woman in her late teens or twenties in good health. CDR3s include the opening cysteine and the closing phenylalanine or tryptophan. D genes are given only for firm matches. Rows may omit the clone size; those that give it use once, few, many or a size class.

V gene	J gene	D gene	clone size	CDR3 DNA	CDR3 protein
TRBV7-2	TRBJ2-1	NA	NA	TGTGCCAGCAGCTTGTTGCGGCGGCAGTTCTTC	CASSLLRRQFF
TRBV9	TRBJ2-1	TRBD2	few	TGTGCCAGCAGCGCCCTGGGAGGTAGCGGACTAGGCTATGAGCAGTTCTTC	CASSALGGSGLGYEQFF
TRBV5-1	TRBJ2-3	NA	many	TGCGCCAGCAGCCCCAGTTATCGGGAAGATACGCAGTATTTT	CASSPSYREDTQYF
TRBV5-6	TRBJ1-5	NA	NA	TGTGCCAGCAGCTCCAGGGGAAGCAATCAGCCCCAGCATTTT	CASSSRGSNQPQHF
TRBV7-2	TRBJ2-2	NA	few	TGTGCCAGCAGCTTAGTCCTGTCGAGGTCCGGGGAGCTGTTTTTT	CASSLVLSRSGELFF
TRBV12-3/TRBV12-4	TRBJ2-7	TRBD2	few	TGTGCCAGCAGTTCCCTGACTAGCGGATACGAGCAGTACTTC	CASSSLTSGYEQYF
TRBV13	TRBJ2-1	TRBD1	NA	TGTGCCAGCAGCTCCGGGGACAGGTGGGGTGAGCAGTTCTTC	CASSSGDRWGEQFF
TRBV12-5	TRBJ2-5	NA	NA	TGTGCTAGTGGTTTGCCCCGCGGGACCCAGTACTTC	CASGLPRGTQYF
TRBV12-3/TRBV12-4	TRBJ2-1	NA	NA	TGTGCCAGCAGACGGGAACTCGATGAGCAGTTCTTC	CASRRELDEQFF
TRBV10-3	TRBJ1-2	NA	few	TGTGCCATCAGTGTTGGGGACTCAAAGGGAGGCTACACCTTC	CAISVGDSKGGYTF
TRBV5-1	TRBJ2-7	NA	NA	TGCGCCAGCAGTGTCGAGGGCCCACCCTACGAGCAGTACTTC	CASSVEGPPYEQYF
TRBV5-1	TRBJ2-2	NA	NA	TGCGCCAGCAGCAGGGAAGCAGCCGGGGAGCTGTTTTTT	CASSREAAGELFF
TRBV7-2	TRBJ2-1	NA	NA	TGTGCCAGCAGCTTAGCAGCGGCAAGCTCCTACAATGAGCAGTTCTTC	CASSLAAASSYNEQFF
TRBV25-1	TRBJ1-1	NA	NA	TGTGCCAGCAGTGAATCAAGTTGGTGGAACACTGAAGCTTTCTTT	CASSESSWWNTEAFF
TRBV12-5	TRBJ2-7	TRBD2	few	TGTGCTAGTGGTTCGGGACTAAACTACGAGCAGTACTTC	CASGSGLNYEQYF
TRBV18	TRBJ2-6	NA	NA	TGTGCCAGCTCACCTGAGCGCTCTGGGGCCAACGTCCTGACTTTC	CASSPERSGANVLTF
TRBV15	TRBJ2-3	TRBD2	NA	TGTGCCACCAGCAAGCGGGACACAGATACGCAGTATTTT	CATSKRDTDTQYF
TRBV6-2/TRBV6-3	TRBJ2-3	NA	NA	TGTGCCAGCAGTTGGGCAGGGAGACTCACAGATACGCAGTATTTT	CASSWAGRLTDTQYF
TRBV6-2/TRBV6-3	TRBJ2-7	TRBD2	many	TGTGCCAGCACCCTTAGCGGGAGACGGCAAGAGCAGTACTTC	CASTLSGRRQEQYF
TRBV6-6	TRBJ2-2	NA	few	TGTGCCAGCAGTCTTCCGCAGGGGGAGCTGTTTTTT	CASSLPQGELFF
TRBV6-1	TRBJ2-3	TRBD2	many	TGTGCCAGCAGCCCTAGCGGAGGAGGTACGCAGTATTTT	CASSPSGGGTQYF
TRBV20-1	TRBJ2-7	TRBD1	few	TGCAGTGCTAGTGCCCCCCCGGGACAGATTTACGAGCAGTACTTC	CSASAPPGQIYEQYF
TRBV6-1	TRBJ2-7	NA	once	TGTGCCAGCAGTACGGACTCCCTAGCCTACGAGCAGTACTTC	CASSTDSLAYEQYF
TRBV29-1	TRBJ2-2	TRBD2	many	TGCAGCGTTGAGGGACTAGCGACCGGGGAGCTGTTTTTT	CSVEGLATGELFF
TRBV5-1	TRBJ2-3	NA	many	TGTGCCAGCAGTCTTGGCAACACAGATACGCAGTATTTT	CASSLGNTDTQYF
TRBV5-1	TRBJ2-7	NA	few	TGCGCCAGCAGCTTGGGACAAACTGTCACCTACGAGCAGTACTTC	CASSLGQTVTYEQYF
TRBV27	TRBJ2-7	NA	many	TGTGCCAGCTCAGGGGGGATGTCCTACGAGCAGTACTTC	CASSGGMSYEQYF
TRBV15	TRBJ2-2	NA	few	TGTGCCACCAGCCGAGCCTCGGTGGCCGGGGAGCTGTTTTTT	CATSRASVAGELFF
TRBV5-1	TRBJ2-5	NA	NA	TGCGCCAGCAGACCCGGACAGCTCCAAGAGACCCAGTACTTC	CASRPGQLQETQYF
TRBV20-1	TRBJ2-1	NA	many	TGCAGTGCGCCAGTCCCACCTTTCAATGAGCAGTTCTTC	CSAPVPPFNEQFF
TRBV20-1	TRBJ1-2	TRBD1	once	TGCAGTGCGGGGACAGACGGCAGTGGCTACACCTTC	CSAGTDGSGYTF
TRBV15	TRBJ1-4	TRBD1	NA	TGTGCCACCAGCAGAGATCTCATCGAAGACAGGGGAAGGCCCACTAATGAAAAACTGTTTTTT	CATSRDLIEDRGRPTNEKLFF
TRBV7-9	TRBJ2-7	NA	NA	TGTGCCAGCAGCCTTCGACTCCTCCACGAGCAGTACTTC	CASSLRLLHEQYF
TRBV5-1	TRBJ2-3	TRBD2	NA	TGCGCCAGCAGTCCGGGACTAGCGTATTCCACAGATACGCAGTATTTT	CASSPGLAYSTDTQYF
TRBV20-1	TRBJ2-6	NA	few	TGCAGTGCCCATGGGAGCCCTGGGGCCAACGTCCTGACTTTC	CSAHGSPGANVLTF
TRBV9	TRBJ2-7	NA	NA	TGTGCCAGCAGCGTTAACGGGAGAGTCGACTACGAGCAGTACTTC	CASSVNGRVDYEQYF
TRBV20-1	TRBJ1-1	NA	few	TGCAGTGCTCTCCTGAACACTGAAGCTTTCTTT	CSALLNTEAFF
TRBV10-1	TRBJ2-3	TRBD2	few	TGCGCCAGCAGTGCGCTAGCGGGGGCCGCAGATACGCAGTATTTT	CASSALAGAADTQYF
TRBV10-1	TRBJ1-1	NA	NA	TGCGCCAGCCGGGCCGGTAGGGACACTGAAGCTTTCTTT	CASRAGRDTEAFF
TRBV20-1	TRBJ2-1	TRBD2	few	TGCAGTGCTAGACCCCCTGGACTAGCGGGGGTTGAGCAGTTCTTC	CSARPPGLAGVEQFF
TRBV12-3/TRBV12-4	TRBJ1-4	NA	few	TGTGCCAGCAGTCCGGCAAACAGTGGGGAAAAACTGTTTTTT	CASSPANSGEKLFF
TRBV6-5	TRBJ2-6	NA	NA	TGTGCCAGCAGTTATGTCGGGGCTGGGGCCAACGTCCTGACTTTC	CASSYVGAGANVLTF
TRBV5-1	TRBJ2-1	NA	few	TGCGCCAGCAGCTCTCCGCAGGGTCCCTTGAGGAATGAGCAGTTCTTC	CASSSPQGPLRNEQFF
TRBV20-1	TRBJ2-7	NA	NA	TGCAGTGCTTCCCGCCCAGACTCCGGAGCCTACGAGCAGTACTTC	CSASRPDSGAYEQYF
TRBV28	TRBJ2-3	TRBD1	few	TGTGCCTGGGAGAGACAGGGTGGAGATACGCAGTATTTT	CAWERQGGDTQYF
TRBV7-9	TRBJ2-1	NA	NA	TGTGCCAGCAGCTTAGCGGGCCAGGGGTATGAGCAGTTCTTC	CASSLAGQGYEQFF
TRBV10-3	TRBJ1-3	NA	NA	TGTGCCATCAGTGGACAGGCTGGAAACACCATATATTTT	CAISGQAGNTIYF
TRBV7-9	TRBJ2-7	NA	NA	TGTGCCACCGGTCCAGTACAGGGACTTTACGAGCAGTACTTC	CATGPVQGLYEQYF
TRBV5-1	TRBJ2-3	NA	few	TGCGCCAGCAGCTTGGAAGTCCCCCGGGGTGTGTCGCAGTATTTT	CASSLEVPRGVSQYF
TRBV5-1	TRBJ2-2	TRBD2	few	TGCGCCAGCAGCTTCGGACTAGATGACGGGGAGCTGTTTTTT	CASSFGLDDGELFF
TRBV9	TRBJ2-1	NA	NA	TGTGCCAGCAGCGTAGGGGGGGACTCCTACAATGAGCAGTTCTTC	CASSVGGDSYNEQFF